The present T cell receptor (beta chain) was sequenced within a study of CD8+ T cells in alopecia areata. As for the study in general: Those treated were given oral tofacitinib at 5 to 10 mg twice daily. Tofacitinib therapy lasting 6 to 18 months was followed by 6 months off drug.

Study-wide results and limits: Tofacitinib significantly lowered scalp clonality and expanded CD8+ clones among the top 100. Links between baseline CD8+ expansion and response need larger treated cohorts.

Extracted from the samples, RNA was reverse transcribed into cDNA to serve as the sequencing template. Data came from immunoSEQ multiplex PCR; TCRdb stores just in-frame clones and leaves some out. The sample lists around 200,000 clones; 60% to 70% were seen once. About this clone itself: As yet, its antigen is unknown.

The treatment: oral pan-JAK inhibitor, 5-10 mg twice daily. Sequences were derived from CD4+ T cells sorted from blood, sampled at week 4, from a patient treated with tofacitinib. The TCR sequence derives from a human donor with alopecia areata.

CDR3: CASSRSGATYNEQFF. Written as DNA, the CDR3 is TGCGCCAGCAGCCGTAGCGGGGCGACCTACAATGAGCAGTTCTTC. The genes are TRBV4-1 and TRBJ2-1; 8 positions match TRBD2. This CDR3 spans 15 amino acids. V trimming: 4 bases; J trimming: 2 bases; junction bases outside the gene matches: 4. Germline V CDR1 and CDR2: MGHRA, YSYEKL.